Detailed here is one TCR beta chain. The CDR3 contains 15 residues. The V gene end was trimmed by 5 bases and the J gene end by 2 bases; junction bases not matched to a gene: 7. CDR1 is SGHNT and CDR2 is YENEEA in the germline V gene. Documented treatment: preoperative locoregional IRX-2 cytokine immunotherapy. Patients received preoperative, locoregional IRX-2 cytokine immunotherapy in a phase Ib study. These data are taken from a study of preoperative IRX-2 immunotherapy in early breast cancer. The protocol was immunoSEQ multiplex PCR, while the TCRdb copy is restricted to in-frame clones and leaves out a portion. The sample records 20,000 to 30,000 clones, 78% being singletons.

This clonotype was sampled from a human donor with breast cancer. The sequencing here drew on lymph node tissue, taken before IRX-2 immunotherapy. J is TRBJ2-5 and V is TRBV11-3, with 8 bases that match TRBD1. The CDR3 protein is CASSPRTGWQETQYF. The CDR3 nucleotides are TGTGCCAGCAGCCCAAGGACAGGGTGGCAAGAGACCCAGTACTTC.